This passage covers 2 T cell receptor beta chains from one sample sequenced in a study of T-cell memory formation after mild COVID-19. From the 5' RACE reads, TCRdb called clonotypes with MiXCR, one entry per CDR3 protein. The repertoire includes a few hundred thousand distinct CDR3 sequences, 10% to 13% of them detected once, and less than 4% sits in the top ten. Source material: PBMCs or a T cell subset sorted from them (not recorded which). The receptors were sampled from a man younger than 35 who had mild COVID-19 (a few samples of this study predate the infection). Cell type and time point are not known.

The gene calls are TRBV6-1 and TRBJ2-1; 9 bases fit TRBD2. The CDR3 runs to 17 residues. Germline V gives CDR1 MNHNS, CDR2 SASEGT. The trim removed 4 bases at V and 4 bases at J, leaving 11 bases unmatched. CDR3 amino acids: CASSVASGTSFYNEQFF. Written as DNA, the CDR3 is TGTGCCAGCAGTGTGGCTTCGGGGACTAGCTTTTACAATGAGCAGTTCTTC.

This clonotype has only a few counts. CDR3 sequence reads: CASSLASSGSTDTQYF. In nucleotides, the CDR3 is TGTGCCAGCAGTTTAGCGTCTAGCGGGAGCACAGATACGCAGTATTTT. This chain uses TRBV28 with TRBJ2-3; 8 bases line up with TRBD2. The germline V gene encodes CDR1 MDHEN and CDR2 SYDVKM. Trimming took 2 bases from V and 0 from J; bases not matched to a gene: 4. The CDR3 consists of 16 residues.